This entry lists 21 T cell receptor beta chains sequenced from one sample in a study of OX40 agonist ivuxolimab in advanced cancers. Here immunoSEQ multiplex PCR was the method, and the copy in TCRdb shows in-frame clones only, minus some. The sample lists approximately 60,000 clones; 83% were seen once. This specimen consisted of CD4+ or CD8+ T cells sorted from blood, obtained in a trial of the OX40 agonist ivuxolimab. All receptors derive from an adult with an advanced solid tumor such as melanoma, head and neck, liver or kidney cancer.

The V and J genes are TRBV5-1 and TRBJ2-5, with 13 bases identical to TRBD2. The CDR3 contains 17 residues. CDR1 is SGHRS and CDR2 is YFSETQ in the germline V gene. V dropped 7 bases and J dropped 0; count of bases not matched to a gene: 9. CDR3 loop: CASLTGGTSGNQETQYF. The DNA of the CDR3 is TGCGCCAGCCTAACAGGGGGGACTAGCGGGAACCAAGAGACCCAGTACTTC.

The chain uses TRBV29-1 and TRBJ2-5; weak D call: TRBD1 (6 bases). The length of the CDR3 is 13 residues. Between the trimmed V and J ends, which lost 7 bases and 6 bases, there was a span of 18 bases. CDR1 is SQVTM, CDR2 ANQGSEA, per germline. The CDR3 sequence is CSARRTGLKTQYF. CDR3 nucleotides: TGCAGCGCTAGACGTACAGGGTTGAAGACCCAGTACTTC.

This chain uses TRBV30 with TRBJ1-3, with D possibly being TRBD1 (5 bases). V gave up 5 bases and J gave up 7 bases, with 15 bases separating them. CDR1 and CDR2 (germline): GTSNPN, SVGIG (reference sequence). This CDR3 has 13 amino acids. Here the CDR3 reads CAWSRGPRNTIYF. DNA of the CDR3: TGTGCCTGGTCACGGGGCCCTCGCAACACCATATATTTT.

This chain joins TRBV11-2 and TRBJ1-2, with a possible D match to TRBD1 (6 bases). The CDR3 sequence is 14 residues long. V was pared by 5 bases and J by 0 bases, with 10 bases between. CDR1 is SGHAT, CDR2 FQNNGV, per germline. CDR3 region: CASSIQGANYGYTF. In DNA form, the CDR3 reads TGTGCCAGCAGCATACAGGGAGCTAACTATGGCTACACCTTC.

Here the CDR3 reads CASSKAQGRGNSPLHF. CDR3 sequence (DNA): TGTGCCAGTAGTAAGGCACAGGGAAGGGGTAATTCACCCCTCCACTTT. The chain employs TRBV19 and TRBJ1-6, with D perhaps TRBD1 (6 bases). V gave up 4 bases and J gave up 6 bases, with 16 bases separating them. From germline, CDR1 is LNHDA and CDR2 SQIVND (reference sequence). The CDR3 runs to 16 residues. Filled out from reference TRBV19 and TRBJ1-6, the complete variable domain reads DGGITQSPKYLFRKEGQNVTLSCEQNLNHDAMYWYRQDPGQGLRLIYYSQIVNDFQKGDIAEGYSVSREKKESFPLTVTSAQKNPTAFYLCASSKAQGRGNSPLHFGNGTRLTVT.

The chain uses TRBV5-1 and TRBJ2-5, with 7 bases matching TRBD2. The CDR3 sequence is 15 residues long. CDR1 and CDR2 (germline): SGHRS, YFSETQ. The junction had 10 bases not matched to a gene; V was cut back by 4 bases and J by 4 bases. Here the CDR3 DNA reads TGCGCCAGCAGCCTACGGGCGGGAGTTGGAGAGACCCAGTACTTC. Translation: CASSLRAGVGETQYF. Complete variable domain (other parts from reference TRBV5-1 and TRBJ2-5): KAGVTQTPRYLIKTRGQQVTLSCSPISGHRSVSWYQQTPGQGLQFLFEYFSETQRNKGNFPGRFSGRQFSNSRSEMNVSTLELGDSALYLCASSLRAGVGETQYFGPGTRLLVL.

V usage is TRBV5-4 and J usage is TRBJ1-1; maybe TRBD1 (6 bases). This CDR3 is built from 13 residues. Per the germline V gene, CDR1 is SGHNT and CDR2 is YYREEE (reference sequence). V was clipped by 7 bases and J by 5 bases, with 15 bases between them. CDR3 in amino acids: CASGPRGETEAFF. The CDR3 DNA follows: TGTGCCAGCGGACCAAGGGGGGAAACTGAAGCTTTCTTT.

The rearrangement joins TRBV28 to TRBJ2-7, with D uncertain. The germline gives CDR1 MDHEN, CDR2 SYDVKM. The CDR3 extends over 12 amino acids. V was clipped by 6 bases and J by 2 bases, with 8 bases between them. CDR3 protein: CASSPAPYEQYF. Written as DNA, the CDR3 is TGTGCCAGCAGCCCTGCCCCCTACGAGCAGTACTTC.

The chain couples TRBV11-3 to TRBJ2-3, with unresolved D. Looked up from germline, CDR1 is SGHNT and CDR2 is YENEEA. The CDR3 extends over 15 amino acids. The V gene lost 1 base and the J gene lost 2 bases, with 10 bases spanning the gap. The CDR3 coding sequence is TGTGCCAGCAGCTTAGCGGGCGGAACCACAGATACGCAGTATTTT. Amino acid sequence: CASSLAGGTTDTQYF.

The J gene is TRBJ1-1, the V gene TRBV28, with D unclear. The CDR3 loop spans 12 amino acids. Trimming stripped 7 bases from V and 5 bases from J, with 11 bases between. Germline V gene lookup returns CDR1 MDHEN and CDR2 SYDVKM. CDR3 protein: CASTEGRTEAFF. As DNA, the CDR3 is TGTGCCAGCACGGAGGGCCGGACTGAAGCTTTCTTT. The variable domain in full, completed from reference TRBV28 and TRBJ1-1, reads DVKVTQSSRYLVKRTGEKVFLECVQDMDHENMFWYRQDPGLGLRLIYFSYDVKMKEKGDIPEGYSVSREKKERFSLILESASTNQTSMYLCASTEGRTEAFFGQGTRLTVV.

V gene TRBV6-5 combines with J gene TRBJ2-5; TRBD2 matches at 7 bases. Unmatched junction bases numbered 9, after V lost 6 bases and J lost 2 bases. This CDR3 is built from 15 residues. Germline-derived CDR1 and CDR2 are MNHEY and SVGAGI. CDR3 DNA: TGTGCCAGCAGGCTTGACGGGGGGAGTCAAGAGACCCAGTACTTC. It encodes CASRLDGGSQETQYF.

J is TRBJ1-4 and V is TRBV13; 7 bases align to TRBD1. This CDR3 spans 17 amino acids. CDR1 and CDR2 (germline): PRHDT, FYEKMQ (reference sequence). V lost 4 bases to trimming and J lost 4 bases; unmatched junction nucleotides: 12. The CDR3 reads CASSSADTGVFNEKLFF. Here the CDR3 DNA reads TGTGCCAGCAGCTCAGCCGACACAGGGGTCTTTAATGAAAAACTGTTTTTT.

The table lists this clone with a count of one. The rearrangement joins TRBV5-8 to TRBJ1-5; D gene uncertain. The V end lost 1 base, the J end lost 4 bases, and 6 bases lay between the germline ends. This CDR3 is built from 13 residues. The germline gives CDR1 SGHTS, CDR2 YDEGEE. The CDR3 protein is CASSLSRNQPQHF. The CDR3 DNA follows: TGTGCCAGCAGCTTGTCCCGGAATCAGCCCCAGCATTTT.

This clone was recorded once. This rearrangement joins TRBV7-9 to TRBJ2-5; no clear D. V was clipped by 1 base and J by 4 bases, with 7 bases between them. CDR3 size: 13 residues. CDR1 and CDR2 from the germline V gene are SEHNR and FQNEAQ (reference sequence). The CDR3 coding sequence is TGTGCCAGCAGCTTAGGACGTGGAGAGACCCAGTACTTC. It encodes CASSLGRGETQYF.

In this sample, this clone turned up once. The chain is built from TRBV30 and TRBJ2-7; D unclear. This CDR3 region has 12 residues. Germline CDR1 is GTSNPN and CDR2 is SVGIG (reference sequence). Trimming removed 0 bases from V and 4 bases from J, with 7 bases in between. The CDR3 DNA reads TGTGCCTGGAGTGTATCTGGATACGAGCAGTACTTC. Translation gives CAWSVSGYEQYF.

The chain couples TRBV10-3 to TRBJ2-7, with TRBD1 as a possible D gene (5 bases). The length of the CDR3 is 15 residues. V lost 3 bases and J 5 bases, leaving 17 bases between the germline ends. Germline V CDR1 and CDR2: ENHRY, SYGVKD. DNA for the CDR3: TGTGCCATCAGTGACCGGGCAAGGGGCAAGCACGAGCAGTACTTC. This translates into CAISDRARGKHEQYF.

The genes are TRBV29-1 and TRBJ1-4; TRBD1 agrees at 8 bases. Germline assignment: CDR1 SQVTM and CDR2 ANQGSEA. After removal of 7 bases from V and 11 bases from J, the junction contained 9 bases not matched to a gene. There are 12 residues in the CDR3. This CDR3 reads CSGGTGVDKLFF. The CDR3 nucleotides read TGCAGCGGGGGGACAGGTGTGGACAAACTGTTTTTT.

The chain couples TRBV28 to TRBJ2-3; D uncertain. Germline V gene lookup returns CDR1 MDHEN and CDR2 SYDVKM. The V end lost 7 bases, the J end lost 1 base, and 6 bases lay between the germline ends. This CDR3 has 12 residues. The CDR3, as DNA: TGTGCCAGCAATTCGGGCACAGATACGCAGTATTTT. Translation: CASNSGTDTQYF. Full variable domain (outside the CDR3, taken from reference TRBV28 and TRBJ2-3): DVKVTQSSRYLVKRTGEKVFLECVQDMDHENMFWYRQDPGLGLRLIYFSYDVKMKEKGDIPEGYSVSREKKERFSLILESASTNQTSMYLCASNSGTDTQYFGPGTRLTVL.

The table lists this clone with a count of one. V is TRBV18 and J is TRBJ2-7; weak D call: TRBD2 (6 bases). Trimming cost V 3 bases and J 4 bases, with 19 bases left between them. This CDR3 is built from 16 residues. In germline, CDR1 is KGHSH, CDR2 LQKENI. CDR3 sequence reads: CASSPGGLGGSYEQYF. CDR3 DNA sequence: TGTGCCAGCTCACCCGGAGGGCTGGGGGGTTCATACGAGCAGTACTTC.

The CDR3 loop reads CASRRGDRSYEQYF. Here the CDR3 DNA reads TGCGCCAGCAGGCGGGGGGATCGTTCCTACGAGCAGTACTTC. The chain joins TRBV5-1 to TRBJ2-7; 8 bases map to TRBD2. There are 14 residues in the CDR3. The germline CDR1 and CDR2 sequences are SGHRS and YFSETQ. Unmatched junction bases numbered 5, after V lost 5 bases and J lost 1 base.

This sequence joins TRBV18 and TRBJ2-7; D unclear. V lost 1 base, J lost 3 bases, and 7 bases lay in between. CDR1 and CDR2 from the germline V gene are KGHSH and LQKENI. The CDR3 totals 13 residues. In DNA, the CDR3 is TGTGCCAGCTCACCACGGAGCCGCTACGAGCAGTACTTC. Translating it yields CASSPRSRYEQYF.